The 15 T cell receptor beta chains presented below share a single source sample, sequenced in a study of human T cells and chemical hapten exposure. Time point denoted: patch test 1, 2 weeks after DPC sensitization. Documented treatment: therapeutic diphenylcyclopropenone sensitization with weekly scalp DPC. TCRdb reanalysed the RACE reads using MiXCR and keeps one entry per CDR3 protein. The profile shows roughly 80,000 distinct CDR3 sequences, around a tenth of them singletons. This material consisted of whole blood, taken in connection with sensitization to the hapten diphenylcyclopropenone (DPC). The origin of the receptors is a woman aged 50 to 60 with alopecia areata. Some clones in this sample may be carry-over from other donors' samples.

This clonotype has just a few counts. The chain couples TRBV6-2 or TRBV6-3 to TRBJ1-5; D perhaps matches TRBD1 (5 bases). The CDR3 consists of 14 residues. CDR1 MNHEY and CDR2 SVGEGT come from the germline V gene. With 2 bases removed from V and 4 bases from J, the gap between germline ends came to 9 bases. CDR3 residues: CASSYTGLNQPQHF. The CDR3 DNA reads TGTGCCAGCAGTTACACAGGCCTTAATCAGCCCCAGCATTTT.

This clonotype was seen more than once but under ten times. The V gene is TRBV29-1, the J gene TRBJ1-2; a weak D match, TRBD1 (6 bases). Germline CDR1 is SQVTM and CDR2 is ANQGSEA. The CDR3 is 13 amino acids. Trimming stripped 6 bases from V and 5 bases from J, with 16 bases between. For the CDR3, the DNA is TGCAGCGTCCCTCACCCCCAGGGGTATGGCTACACCTTC. It is translated as CSVPHPQGYGYTF.

The chain links TRBV7-9 to TRBJ2-1; the match to TRBD2 covers 9 bases. The CDR3 consists of 15 residues. The V and J ends lost 11 bases and 8 bases, in that order; junction bases with no gene match: 16. Germline-derived CDR1 and CDR2 are SEHNR and FQNEAQ (reference sequence). This CDR3 is CAPGSQAGGVDEQFF. The CDR3 region has the DNA TGTGCCCCGGGCTCTCAAGCGGGGGGAGTGGATGAGCAGTTCTTC. The variable domain in full, completed from reference TRBV7-9 and TRBJ2-1, reads DTGVSQNPRHKITKRGQNVTFRCDPISEHNRLYWYRQTLGQGPEFLTYFQNEAQLEKSRLLSDRFSAERPKGSFSTLEIQRTEQGDSAMYLCAPGSQAGGVDEQFFGPGTRLTVL.

In nucleotides, the CDR3 is TGCAGCGGGACTACCACCTACAATGAGCAGTTCTTC. It specifies CSGTTTYNEQFF. The genes are TRBV29-1 and TRBJ2-1; D possibly corresponds to TRBD2 (6 bases). V was shortened by 7 bases and J by 2 bases, with 9 bases between the two germline ends. The length of the CDR3 is 12 residues. Per germline, CDR1 SQVTM and CDR2 ANQGSEA.

V is TRBV7-9 and J is TRBJ1-5; 8 nucleotides agree with TRBD1. Trimming at V came to 7 bases and at J to 5 bases, leaving 7 bases not matched to a gene. Germline-derived CDR1 and CDR2 are SEHNR and FQNEAQ (reference sequence). The CDR3 extends over 14 amino acids. Here the CDR3 reads CASTRDRQDQPQHF. The CDR3, as DNA: TGTGCCAGCACCCGGGACAGGCAAGATCAGCCCCAGCATTTT.

This clonotype was counted only a few times. The chain is built from TRBV19 and TRBJ2-2; 8 positions match TRBD1. This CDR3 comprises 14 residues. Per germline, CDR1 LNHDA and CDR2 SQIVND (reference sequence). Trimming cost V 7 bases and J 4 bases; bases outside gene matches: 5. The CDR3 is CASKVTGGTGELFF. In DNA, the CDR3 is TGTGCCAGTAAGGTAACAGGGGGCACCGGGGAGCTGTTTTTT. The full variable domain, its missing parts supplied by reference TRBV19 and TRBJ2-2, is DGGITQSPKYLFRKEGQNVTLSCEQNLNHDAMYWYRQDPGQGLRLIYYSQIVNDFQKGDIAEGYSVSREKKESFPLTVTSAQKNPTAFYLCASKVTGGTGELFFGEGSRLTVL.

There are many counts of this clonotype. The chain couples TRBV18 to TRBJ1-1; D uncertain. Germline V lookup: CDR1 KGHSH, CDR2 LQKENI. CDR3 length equals 14 residues. With 4 bases removed from V and 1 base from J, the gap between germline ends came to 10 bases. CDR3 sequence: CASSHNAGNTEAFF. As DNA, the CDR3 is TGTGCCAGCTCACACAACGCAGGGAACACTGAAGCTTTCTTT.

This clonotype has at least ten counts. The chain carries TRBV27 and TRBJ1-4, with D possibly TRBD1 on 5 matching bases. V was trimmed by 4 bases and J by 11 bases, leaving 17 bases between them. The V gene's germline CDR1 is MNHEY and CDR2 SMNVEV (reference sequence). The CDR3 loop spans 14 amino acids. DNA of the CDR3: TGTGCCAGCAGTTCCCTGAGGGGAGGGCGCAAACTGTTTTTT. Protein: CASSSLRGGRKLFF.

This clonotype was counted only a few times. The chain combines TRBV6-1 with TRBJ2-1, with 8 positions matching TRBD2. Germline CDR1 is MNHNS and CDR2 is SASEGT. The CDR3 consists of 17 residues. With 10 bases clipped from V and 8 bases from J, the junction kept 22 bases outside the gene matches. The CDR3 loop is CATKRGASGSAGDEQFF. The CDR3 DNA reads as TGTGCCACCAAACGGGGGGCTAGCGGGTCGGCTGGCGATGAGCAGTTCTTC.

The chain couples TRBV20-1 to TRBJ2-7; possibly TRBD1 or TRBD2 for D (5 bases each). V shed 6 bases and J shed 6 bases, with 24 bases lying between them. The CDR3 consists of 15 residues. In germline, CDR1 is DFQATT, CDR2 SNEGSKA (reference sequence). As DNA, the CDR3 is TGCAGTGCCACTTCCCGTTTTGAGGGTAGGGGCGAGCAGTACTTC. It yields the protein CSATSRFEGRGEQYF.

This clonotype was detected many times. The V gene is TRBV2, the J gene TRBJ1-2; D unresolved. Germline V gene sequence: CDR1 SNHLY, CDR2 FYNNEI. Deletions cut 6 bases from V and 4 bases from J, with 12 bases between. The CDR3 has 13 residues. The DNA of the CDR3 is TGTGCCAGCAGGACTACGGGTTCCTATGGCTACACCTTC. Encoded protein: CASRTTGSYGYTF.

This clonotype was seen repeatedly, ten times or more. The CDR3 sequence: CASSLTLLNTEAFF. The CDR3 coding sequence is TGTGCCAGCAGCTTGACCCTCCTGAACACTGAAGCTTTCTTT. This sequence joins TRBV11-2 and TRBJ1-1; no definite D call. CDR1 SGHAT and CDR2 FQNNGV come from the germline V gene. The V end lost 3 bases, the J end lost 0 bases, and 8 bases lay between the germline ends. The CDR3 has 14 amino acids.

This clonotype occurred once. V and J are TRBV12-3 or TRBV12-4 and TRBJ2-1; no clear D. The CDR3 is 11 amino acids. Trimming removed 5 bases from V and 10 bases from J, with 9 bases in between. CDR3 nucleotides: TGTGCCAGCAGTCCCTTTTTGGAGCAGTTCTTC. This translates into CASSPFLEQFF.

A few counts support this clonotype. The CDR3 loop is CASGRQGGSYEQYF. The CDR3 bases are TGTGCCAGCGGCCGACAGGGGGGCTCCTACGAGCAGTACTTC. The chain carries TRBV2 and TRBJ2-7; 9 bases agree with TRBD1. This CDR3 has 14 residues. CDR1 is SNHLY and CDR2 is FYNNEI in the germline V gene. Trimming cost V 8 bases and J 0 bases; bases outside gene matches: 5.

This clonotype was observed many times. The V and J genes are TRBV7-2 and TRBJ1-1, with D uncertain. CDR1 is SGHTA and CDR2 is FQGNSA in the germline V gene. This CDR3 region has 12 residues. The V and J ends lost 2 bases and 9 bases respectively, with 10 bases between them. The DNA of the CDR3 is TGTGCCAGCAGCTTACGCCCCTCAAAAGCTTTCTTT. It encodes CASSLRPSKAFF.